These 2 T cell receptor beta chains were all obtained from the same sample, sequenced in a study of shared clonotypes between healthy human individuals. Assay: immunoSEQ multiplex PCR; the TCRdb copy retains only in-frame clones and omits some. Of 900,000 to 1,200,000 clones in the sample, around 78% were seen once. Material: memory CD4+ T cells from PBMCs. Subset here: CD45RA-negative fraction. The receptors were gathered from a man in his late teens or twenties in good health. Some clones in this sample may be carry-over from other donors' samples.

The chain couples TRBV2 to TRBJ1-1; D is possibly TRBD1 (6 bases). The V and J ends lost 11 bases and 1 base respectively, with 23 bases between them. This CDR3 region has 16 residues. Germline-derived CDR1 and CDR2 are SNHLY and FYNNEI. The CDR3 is CASTLRGYVSNTEAFF. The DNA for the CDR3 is TGTGCCTCAACCCTCAGGGGCTACGTTTCGAACACTGAAGCTTTCTTT.

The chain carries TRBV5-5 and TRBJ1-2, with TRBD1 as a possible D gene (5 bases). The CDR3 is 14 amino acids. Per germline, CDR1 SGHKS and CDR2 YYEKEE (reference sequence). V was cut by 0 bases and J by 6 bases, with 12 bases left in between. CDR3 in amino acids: CASSLDRREDGYTF. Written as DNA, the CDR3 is TGTGCCAGCAGCTTGGATCGCAGGGAGGATGGCTACACCTTC.